The entry below describes one T cell receptor beta chain. The data belong to a study of T cell responses to AZD1222 COVID-19 vaccine. Some clones are missing from TCRdb's copy, which holds only in-frame ones; the method was immunoSEQ multiplex PCR. The sample shows about 140,000 clones, 80% to 95% of them seen only once. The CDR3 is 16 residues long. CDR1 is SEHNR, CDR2 FQNEAQ, per germline (reference sequence). V lost 5 bases and J lost 12; bases outside the gene matches: 13. The rearrangement links TRBV7-9 to TRBJ2-1; 13 bases match TRBD2. The sample in question was peripheral blood, obtained on day 0 of AZD1222 vaccination. The TCR sequence derives from an adult in good health. The CDR3 sequence: CASSLAGTSGAEGQFF. CDR3 DNA: TGTGCCAGCAGCCTTGCCGGGACTAGCGGGGCCGAGGGGCAGTTCTTC. The full variable domain, with the rest looked up from reference TRBV7-9 and TRBJ2-1, is DTGVSQNPRHKITKRGQNVTFRCDPISEHNRLYWYRQTLGQGPEFLTYFQNEAQLEKSRLLSDRFSAERPKGSFSTLEIQRTEQGDSAMYLCASSLAGTSGAEGQFFGPGTRLTVL.